One and the same sample provided the 18 T cell receptor beta chains below, sequenced in a study of blood T cell repertoires in COVID-19. The data were produced by immunoSEQ multiplex PCR, yet TCRdb's version contains in-frame clones alone and is incomplete. The sample gives 200,000 to 300,000 clones, around four fifths of which show up once; less than 5% is in the top ten. Sequencing input: peripheral blood. These receptors were collected from a man aged 55 to 70 with acute or convalescent COVID-19.

This chain links TRBV6-5 with TRBJ1-4; 9 nucleotides match TRBD1. Trimming cost V 5 bases and J 6 bases; bases outside gene matches: 7. The CDR3 contains 15 residues. The germline V gene has CDR1 MNHEY and CDR2 SVGAGI. CDR3 DNA sequence: TGTGCCAGCAGTCATAGCCGGGACAGGGATGAAAAACTGTTTTTT. It is translated as CASSHSRDRDEKLFF.

For this clone: Other DNA sequences within the sample encode an identical CDR3. The rearrangement links TRBV7-2 to TRBJ2-5; D possibly corresponds to TRBD1 (5 bases). The V gene's germline CDR1 is SGHTA and CDR2 FQGNSA. The CDR3 loop spans 14 amino acids. V was trimmed by 5 bases and J by 1 base, leaving 11 bases between them. The CDR3 sequence: CASSPGGAQETQYF. In nucleotides, the CDR3 is TGTGCCAGCAGCCCCGGTGGGGCCCAAGAGACCCAGTACTTC. Together with reference TRBV7-2 and TRBJ2-5, the CDR3 gives the full variable domain: GAGVSQSPSNKVTEKGKDVELRCDPISGHTALYWYRQSLGQGLEFLIYFQGNSAPDKSGLPSDRFSAERTGGSVSTLTIQRTQQEDSAVYLCASSPGGAQETQYFGPGTRLLVL.

The chain has TRBV10-3 and TRBJ2-5, with D possibly matching TRBD1 (5 bases). This CDR3 is 14 amino acids long. V was trimmed by 10 bases and J by 4 bases, leaving 19 bases between them. Germline CDR1 and CDR2: ENHRY and SYGVKD. CDR3 residues: CATLPGQETETQYF. The CDR3 DNA reads TGTGCCACCCTCCCCGGACAAGAAACAGAGACCCAGTACTTC.

The CDR3: CASSPLRTGGQNEQFF. CDR3 sequence (DNA): TGTGCCAGCAGCCCCCTGAGGACGGGGGGGCAAAATGAGCAGTTCTTC. The chain has TRBV2 and TRBJ2-1, with 8 positions matching TRBD2. Losses at the gene ends were 6 bases for V and 7 bases for J; bases not matched to a gene: 14. Germline-derived CDR1 and CDR2 are SNHLY and FYNNEI. This CDR3 contains 16 residues.

This clone has only a few counts. The CDR3, as DNA: TGTGCCAGCAGTGTGGGCAGAACTTACGAGCAGTACTTC. It yields the protein CASSVGRTYEQYF. The chain joins TRBV2 to TRBJ2-7; no clear D. V lost 4 bases and J lost 4, with 11 bases in between. The length of the CDR3 is 13 residues. The germline V gene encodes CDR1 SNHLY and CDR2 FYNNEI.

Comments on this clone: An end of the junction does not agree with germline; a read error may underlie this. The V and J genes are TRBV7-7 and TRBJ2-5; TRBD2 agrees at 11 bases. The CDR3 length is 15 residues. Germline V gives CDR1 SSHAT, CDR2 FNYEAQ (reference sequence). CDR3 protein: CASSLAGGRGGTQYF. The CDR3 DNA sequence: TGTGCTAGCAGCTTAGCGGGGGGGCGTGGAGGGACCCAGTACTTC. The full variable domain, rest sourced from reference TRBV7-7 and TRBJ2-5, is GAGVSQSPRYKVTKRGQDVTLRCDPISSHATLYWYQQALGQGPEFLTYFNYEAQPDKSGLPSDRFSAERPEGSISTLTIQRTEQRDSAMYRCASSLAGGRGGTQYFGPGTRLLVL.

This chain joins TRBV19 and TRBJ2-5, with D tentatively TRBD2 (6 bases). The CDR3 has 15 amino acids. Germline loops: CDR1 LNHDA, CDR2 SQIVND (reference sequence). The V end was cut by 7 bases, the J end by 5 bases, with 20 bases between. CDR3 sequence reads: CASKVESHGRETQYF. The CDR3 region has the DNA TGTGCCAGTAAGGTCGAGTCCCATGGGAGGGAGACCCAGTACTTC. The full variable domain, completed using reference TRBV19 and TRBJ2-5, is DGGITQSPKYLFRKEGQNVTLSCEQNLNHDAMYWYRQDPGQGLRLIYYSQIVNDFQKGDIAEGYSVSREKKESFPLTVTSAQKNPTAFYLCASKVESHGRETQYFGPGTRLLVL.

The sample holds a few counts of this clone. The same CDR3 can be traced to other DNA sequences in this sample. V gene TRBV3-1 (or the pseudogene TRBV3-2) combines with J gene TRBJ2-7; D unclear. From germline, CDR1 is LGHDT and CDR2 YNNKEL (reference sequence). The V end lost 4 bases, the J end lost 1 base, and 8 bases lay between the germline ends. CDR3 size: 13 residues. The CDR3 DNA sequence: TGTGCCAGCAGCCCCGTTAGTTCCTACGAGCAGTACTTC. It is translated as CASSPVSSYEQYF.

The CDR3 is CASSPGTVNNSPLHF. The CDR3 DNA reads as TGTGCCAGCAGCCCCGGGACAGTTAATAATTCACCCCTCCACTTT. The V gene is TRBV5-5, the J gene TRBJ1-6; 7 positions agree with TRBD1. The germline gives CDR1 SGHKS, CDR2 YYEKEE (reference sequence). V dropped 4 bases and J dropped 5; count of bases not matched to a gene: 6. The CDR3 is made up of 15 amino acids.

The chain uses TRBV10-3 and TRBJ2-1; D is possibly TRBD2 (5 bases). This CDR3 spans 14 amino acids. CDR1 is ENHRY and CDR2 is SYGVKD in the germline V gene. V gave up 0 bases and J gave up 6 bases, with 9 bases separating them. CDR3 loop: CAISESGLVNEQFF. The CDR3 nucleotides read TGTGCCATCAGTGAGTCTGGACTGGTCAATGAGCAGTTCTTC.

V is TRBV7-6 and J is TRBJ2-7; 9 bases are a match to TRBD2. CDR1 and CDR2 from the germline V gene are SGHVS and FNYEAQ. V gave up 1 base and J gave up 0 bases; unmatched junction bases: 7. The CDR3 has 17 residues. The CDR3 DNA sequence: TGTGCCAGCAGCTTAGGGGGCAGCGGGGGGATCTCCTACGAGCAGTACTTC. The encoded protein is CASSLGGSGGISYEQYF. Combining the CDR3 with reference TRBV7-6 and TRBJ2-7 gives the whole variable domain GAGVSQSPRYKVTKRGQDVALRCDPISGHVSLYWYRQALGQGPEFLTYFNYEAQQDKSGLPNDRFSAERPEGSISTLTIQRTEQRDSAMYRCASSLGGSGGISYEQYFGPGTRLTVT.

In DNA, the CDR3 is TGTGCCAGCAGCCCCCCGGGGGGTAGCTGGGAGACCCAGTACTTC. As protein: CASSPPGGSWETQYF. The J gene is TRBJ2-5, the V gene TRBV7-2; 7 bases line up with TRBD2. Trimming removed 5 bases from V and 5 bases from J; junction bases left unmatched: 11. This CDR3 spans 15 amino acids. Germline V gene sequence: CDR1 SGHTA, CDR2 FQGNSA.

The V gene is TRBV24-1, the J gene TRBJ2-7, with D maybe TRBD1 (5 bases). CDR1 and CDR2 (germline): KGHDR, SFDVKD. The ends were cut back, 7 bases at V and 3 bases at J, with 9 bases in the middle. CDR3 length equals 12 residues. The CDR3 loop is CATRDTGYEQYF. CDR3 sequence (DNA): TGTGCCACCAGGGACACAGGCTACGAGCAGTACTTC.

V gene TRBV5-8 combines with J gene TRBJ1-1, with TRBD1 identical over 7 bases. V was pared by 0 bases and J by 0 bases, with 2 bases of the junction left unmatched. The CDR3 totals 15 residues. Germline CDR1 SGHTS, CDR2 YDEGEE. The DNA of the CDR3 is TGTGCCAGCAGCTTGGAGGGGACAGTGAACACTGAAGCTTTCTTT. This gives the protein CASSLEGTVNTEAFF.

This chain joins TRBV11-3 and TRBJ1-2, with 7 positions matching TRBD1. V was clipped by 5 bases and J by 8 bases; unmatched bases: 11. The CDR3 consists of 14 residues. The germline V gene has CDR1 SGHNT and CDR2 YENEEA. The CDR3 DNA is TGTGCCAGCAGCCTTACAGGGGCAGGACAAGGCTACACCTTC. This gives the protein CASSLTGAGQGYTF.

The chain has TRBV5-1 and TRBJ2-2; 7 nucleotides line up with TRBD1. The CDR3 is 16 amino acids. Germline assignment: CDR1 SGHRS and CDR2 YFSETQ. V lost 1 base, J lost 7 bases, and 10 bases stayed unmatched. CDR3 DNA: TGCGCCAGCAGCTTGCCGGGTAGGGGGCGTGTCGGGGAGCTGTTTTTT. It encodes CASSLPGRGRVGELFF. Combining the CDR3 with reference TRBV5-1 and TRBJ2-2 gives the whole variable domain KAGVTQTPRYLIKTRGQQVTLSCSPISGHRSVSWYQQTPGQGLQFLFEYFSETQRNKGNFPGRFSGRQFSNSRSEMNVSTLELGDSALYLCASSLPGRGRVGELFFGEGSRLTVL.

The V and J genes are TRBV5-1 and TRBJ1-4; TRBD1 is a possible D gene (5 bases). Germline-derived CDR1 and CDR2 are SGHRS and YFSETQ. The CDR3 sequence is 15 residues long. Trimming pared 5 bases from V and 4 bases from J, leaving 15 bases between. For the CDR3, the DNA is TGCGCCAGCAGTTCCCAGGGCGGTAGTAATGAAAAACTGTTTTTT. Its protein is CASSSQGGSNEKLFF.

This clone occurred once. This chain joins TRBV5-8 and TRBJ2-1, with 9 positions matching TRBD1. Germline CDR1 SGHTS, CDR2 YDEGEE. The J segment lost 14 bases and the V segment lost 10 bases, leaving 19 bases of the junction unmatched. This CDR3 has 14 amino acids. This CDR3 reads CASNRGLLKDWKFF. CDR3 DNA sequence: TGTGCCTCCAACAGGGGGCTCCTCAAGGATTGGAAGTTCTTC.